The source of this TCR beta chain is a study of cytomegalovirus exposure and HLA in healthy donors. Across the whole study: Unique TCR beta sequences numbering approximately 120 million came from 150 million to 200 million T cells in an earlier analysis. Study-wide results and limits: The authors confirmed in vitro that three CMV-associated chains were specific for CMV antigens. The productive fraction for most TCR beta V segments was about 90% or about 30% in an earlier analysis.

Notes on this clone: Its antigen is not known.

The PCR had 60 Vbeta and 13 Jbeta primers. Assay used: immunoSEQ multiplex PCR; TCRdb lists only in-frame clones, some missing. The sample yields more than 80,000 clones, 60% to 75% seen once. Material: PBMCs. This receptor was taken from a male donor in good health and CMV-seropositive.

CDR3 in amino acids: CASSGPLGGAHEKLFF. The CDR3 DNA reads TGTGCCAGCAGTGGACCTTTAGGGGGGGCGCATGAAAAACTGTTTTTT. The chain couples TRBV28 to TRBJ1-4, with D maybe TRBD1 (6 bases). Trimming left V 5 bases short and J 6 bases short, with 19 bases between. This CDR3 has 16 residues. From germline, CDR1 is MDHEN and CDR2 SYDVKM.